Below are 20 T cell receptor beta chains sequenced from a single sample in a study of T cell responses to AZD1222 COVID-19 vaccine. Clones were read by immunoSEQ multiplex PCR, and TCRdb kept only the in-frame ones, dropping some. Of 150,000 to 200,000 clones detected, roughly nine tenths appear once; the ten largest clones hold approximately 1.6%. The sample was peripheral blood, taken on day 0 of AZD1222 vaccination. These receptors were obtained from an adult in good health.

This clone showed up just once. This chain joins TRBV4-3 and TRBJ1-2; weak D call: TRBD1 (5 bases). CDR1 and CDR2 (germline): LGHNA, YSLEER. The CDR3 consists of 16 residues. V was trimmed by 0 bases and J by 7 bases, leaving 18 bases between them. CDR3 nucleotide sequence: TGCGCCAGCAGCCAAGAGGGGCAGGGCCCAGGGAGTGGCTACACCTTC. This translates into CASSQEGQGPGSGYTF.

J is TRBJ2-1 and V is TRBV28; 10 nucleotides align to TRBD2. The germline gives CDR1 MDHEN, CDR2 SYDVKM. This CDR3 is built from 17 residues. With 1 base clipped from V and 0 bases from J, the junction kept 3 bases outside the gene matches. CDR3 amino acids: CASSLFPSGSSYNEQFF. The DNA for the CDR3 is TGTGCCAGCAGTTTATTCCCTAGCGGGAGCTCCTACAATGAGCAGTTCTTC.

This clone was counted a few times. V usage is TRBV7-8 and J usage is TRBJ2-3; 7 nucleotides line up with TRBD1. Germline CDR1 SGHVS, CDR2 FQNEAQ. CDR3 length equals 16 residues. Losses at the gene ends were 4 bases for V and 0 bases for J; bases not matched to a gene: 7. The CDR3 loop reads CASSSGQASSTDTQYF. The CDR3, as DNA: TGTGCCAGCAGCTCAGGACAGGCTTCTAGCACAGATACGCAGTATTTT.

The table lists this clone with a few counts. This chain links TRBV6-2 or TRBV6-3 with TRBJ1-2; perhaps TRBD1 as D (5 bases). V lost 6 bases to trimming and J lost 3 bases, with 11 bases between them. The CDR3 sequence is 13 residues long. Germline loops: CDR1 MNHEY, CDR2 SVGEGT. The CDR3 here is CASRYRQYYGYTF. CDR3 nucleotide sequence: TGTGCCAGCAGATACCGACAGTACTATGGCTACACCTTC.

The rearrangement links TRBV30 to TRBJ1-4, with D unresolved. This CDR3 has 14 amino acids. Trimming shortened V by 4 bases and J by 5 bases, and 14 bases separated the two germline ends. Germline CDR1 reads GTSNPN; CDR2 reads SVGIG (reference sequence). As DNA, the CDR3 is TGTGCCTGGACGGAGGGTAGTCCGAATGAAAAACTGTTTTTT. It yields the protein CAWTEGSPNEKLFF.

This clone was observed a single time. The V and J genes are TRBV11-3 and TRBJ1-1, with D possibly being TRBD1 (5 bases). The CDR3 is made up of 18 amino acids. Germline CDR1 SGHNT, CDR2 YENEEA. V dropped 1 base and J dropped 3 bases, with 21 bases sitting between them. The CDR3, as DNA: TGTGCCAGCAGCTTAGGGGCGGGGACCGCTTTAAATGACACTGAAGCTTTCTTT. Translation gives CASSLGAGTALNDTEAFF.

The CDR3 sequence is CASSPRGAGSQPQHF. The CDR3 nucleotides read TGCGCCAGCAGCCCAAGAGGGGCAGGATCACAGCCCCAGCATTTT. The V gene is TRBV5-1, the J gene TRBJ1-5; a possible D gene is TRBD1 (5 bases). Germline assignment: CDR1 SGHRS and CDR2 YFSETQ. This CDR3 has 15 amino acids. Trimming removed 4 bases from V and 7 bases from J, with 18 bases in between.

This clone was counted once. The CDR3 DNA reads TGTGCCAGCAGGGGCGGAACCTACGAGCAGTACTTC. Translation gives CASRGGTYEQYF. J is TRBJ2-7 and V is TRBV7-2; D is undetermined. Per germline, CDR1 SGHTA and CDR2 FQGNSA. Trimming removed 6 bases at V and 2 bases at J, with 8 bases between. This CDR3 has 12 residues.

The gene calls are TRBV24-1 and TRBJ2-3; D perhaps matches TRBD2 (5 bases). The CDR3 is 13 amino acids. V gave up 3 bases and J gave up 8 bases, with 11 bases separating them. Germline CDR1 and CDR2: KGHDR and SFDVKD. The CDR3 DNA follows: TGTGCCACCAGTGATGGTGGGAGTCCTACGCAGTATTTT. Translated: CATSDGGSPTQYF.

The chain combines TRBV6-5 with TRBJ2-1; the match to TRBD1 covers 9 bases. The CDR3 is 16 amino acids. Looked up from germline, CDR1 is MNHEY and CDR2 is SVGAGI. V trimming: 2 bases; J trimming: 4 bases; junction bases outside the gene matches: 6. The DNA of the CDR3 is TGTGCCAGCAGTTACCGCCCCGGGACAGGGTACAATGAGCAGTTCTTC. Its protein is CASSYRPGTGYNEQFF.

This clone was detected once. This rearrangement joins TRBV4-3 to TRBJ2-4; tentative D call: TRBD2 (6 bases). Trimming removed 1 base from V and 4 bases from J, with 11 bases in between. Germline V lookup: CDR1 LGHNA, CDR2 YSLEER. This CDR3 is 15 amino acids long. CDR3 bases: TGCGCCAGCAGCCAAGGGCGGGGACCGAAAAACATTCAGTACTTC. Amino acids: CASSQGRGPKNIQYF.

This chain joins TRBV25-1 and TRBJ2-2, with a tentative D call TRBD2 (6 bases). CDR1 and CDR2 from the germline V gene are MGHDK and SYGVNS. CDR3 length: 14 amino acids. Trimming stripped 7 bases from V and 1 base from J, with 10 bases between. Written as DNA, the CDR3 is TGTGCCAGCAACGTGGGGGGGAACACCGGGGAGCTGTTTTTT. Translation gives CASNVGGNTGELFF.

The chain recombines TRBV24-1 with TRBJ2-5; TRBD2 agrees at 8 bases. The CDR3 consists of 15 residues. The V gene's germline CDR1 is KGHDR and CDR2 SFDVKD. Trimming removed 4 bases from V and 4 bases from J; junction bases left unmatched: 7. The CDR3 DNA reads as TGTGCCACCAGTGAGGGAGCGGGAGTCGGAGAGACCCAGTACTTC. It codes for CATSEGAGVGETQYF.

The DNA for the CDR3 is TGTGCCACACGCACCTCCCCACCGGGTGAAGCTTTCTTT. Protein sequence: CATRTSPPGEAFF. The chain has TRBV6-5 and TRBJ1-1; D unresolved. Trimming removed 10 bases at V and 7 bases at J, with 19 bases between. Germline V gene data show CDR1 as MNHEY and CDR2 as SVGAGI. This CDR3 has 13 residues.

The chain employs TRBV12-3 or TRBV12-4 and TRBJ2-7; D not resolved. The CDR3 loop spans 13 amino acids. V lost 4 bases, J lost 4 bases, and 11 bases lay in between. CDR3 sequence reads: CASSSSDRYEQYF. The CDR3 DNA reads TGTGCCAGCAGTTCTTCAGATAGATACGAGCAGTACTTC.

This rearrangement joins TRBV18 to TRBJ1-2; 8 positions agree with TRBD1. The CDR3 runs 18 residues. V shed 4 bases and J 4 bases; nucleotides not matched to a gene: 17. Germline-derived CDR1 and CDR2 are KGHSH and LQKENI. The CDR3 DNA reads as TGTGCCAGCTCACAGATACAGACGGGACAGGCCTTAGTCTATGGCTACACCTTC. Its protein product is CASSQIQTGQALVYGYTF.

The chain is built from TRBV4-3 and TRBJ2-7; 10 bases align to TRBD2. V shed 0 bases, J shed 4 bases, and the junction held 6 bases outside the gene matches. Germline CDR1 LGHNA, CDR2 YSLEER. The CDR3 loop spans 16 amino acids. CDR3 region: CASSQDLASGSYEQYF. CDR3 sequence (DNA): TGCGCCAGCAGCCAAGATTTGGCTAGCGGGAGTTACGAGCAGTACTTC.

This chain connects TRBV11-3 to TRBJ2-2; 10 nucleotides agree with TRBD2. V was pared by 4 bases and J by 4 bases, with 6 bases of the junction left unmatched. Germline V gene sequence: CDR1 SGHNT, CDR2 YENEEA. The CDR3 loop spans 16 amino acids. DNA for the CDR3: TGTGCCAGCAGCTCCTCGAGCGGGGGGGTCACCGGGGAGCTGTTTTTT. Translation: CASSSSSGGVTGELFF.

This chain connects TRBV5-1 to TRBJ2-1; D uncertain. Per germline, CDR1 SGHRS and CDR2 YFSETQ. With 1 base removed from V and 5 bases from J, the gap between germline ends came to 10 bases. The CDR3 has 14 amino acids. The CDR3 spells CASSLMVGNNEQFF. The CDR3 DNA follows: TGCGCCAGCAGCTTGATGGTAGGCAACAATGAGCAGTTCTTC.

The V call is TRBV27, the J call TRBJ2-7; D gene unclear. The V gene lost 2 bases and the J gene lost 5 bases, with 10 bases spanning the gap. The CDR3 is 13 amino acids. Germline CDR1 and CDR2: MNHEY and SMNVEV (reference sequence). The CDR3 here is CASSLAGRNEQYV. The CDR3 DNA reads as TGTGCCAGCAGTTTAGCTGGGCGTAACGAGCAGTACGTC.